This T cell receptor (beta chain) was identified in a study of T cells in Graves' hyperthyroidism and ophthalmopathy. The overall study: Before any treatment, at initial diagnosis, peripheral blood was collected.

The sample holds a few counts of this clonotype. The CDR3 extends over 15 amino acids. CDR1 and CDR2 (germline): LGHDT, YNNKEL (reference sequence). V lost 4 bases to trimming and J lost 1 base, with 13 bases between them. The diagnoses drew upon clinical symptoms, serum thyroxine and TRAb, thyroid ultrasound and orbital computed tomography. Each 10 ml fresh peripheral blood draw supplied the PBMCs. From RNA transcripts, TCR beta CDR3 regions were amplified. With the HTBI primer set, the TCR CDR3 went through a first round of RT-PCR. MiXCR, applied by TCRdb to the multiplex PCR reads, yields one record per CDR3 protein. The data show some 490,000 distinct CDR3 sequences, approximately 23% seen once.

J is TRBJ1-1 and V is TRBV3-1; D unresolved. The sequenced sample was blood. The sequence was collected from a woman between 65 and 79 years old with Graves' ophthalmopathy. CDR3 loop: CASSLPMGRNTEAFF. DNA for the CDR3: TGTGCCAGCAGCCTCCCAATGGGGAGGAACACTGAAGCTTTCTTT.